These 3 T cell receptor beta chains came from one sample sequenced in a study of blood T cells in healthy people across ages. The second PCR ran roughly 6 to 11 cycles with a sample-barcoded 5' primer and J-beta primers. TCRdb used MiXCR to reprocess the 5' RACE reads, holding one entry per CDR3 protein. The table records roughly 1.5 million distinct CDR3 sequences, about 42% of them present only once. Sample: blood. Every receptor here comes from a woman aged 18-35 years in good health.

This sequence joins TRBV25-1 and TRBJ1-2; D remains ambiguous. Germline CDR1 reads MGHDK; CDR2 reads SYGVNS. Trimming stripped 4 bases from V and 4 bases from J, with 13 bases between. There are 14 residues in the CDR3. CDR3: CASSGGLRPYGYTF. CDR3 nucleotides: TGTGCCAGCAGTGGAGGGCTCAGACCCTATGGCTACACCTTC.

Comment on this clonotype: A junction end diverges from the germline sequence, so it may reflect a read error. The chain joins TRBV7-7 to TRBJ2-1; the D gene is possibly TRBD2 (7 bases). The germline gives CDR1 SSHAT, CDR2 FNYEAQ (reference sequence). The CDR3 is 14 residues long. This CDR3 is CASSPSGTYETQFF. In DNA, the CDR3 is TGTGCTAGCAGCCCCAGCGGGACATACGAGACCCAGTTCTTC.

The chain carries TRBV20-1 and TRBJ2-3; 8 bases are shared with TRBD2. This CDR3 region has 16 residues. Germline V lookup: CDR1 DFQATT, CDR2 SNEGSKA (reference sequence). J gave up 3 bases and V 6 bases, and 14 bases lay outside the gene matches. The CDR3 region has the DNA TGCAGTGCCAGGACCCCCCAAGCGGGAGATACAGATACGCAGTATTTT. Amino acids: CSARTPQAGDTDTQYF.